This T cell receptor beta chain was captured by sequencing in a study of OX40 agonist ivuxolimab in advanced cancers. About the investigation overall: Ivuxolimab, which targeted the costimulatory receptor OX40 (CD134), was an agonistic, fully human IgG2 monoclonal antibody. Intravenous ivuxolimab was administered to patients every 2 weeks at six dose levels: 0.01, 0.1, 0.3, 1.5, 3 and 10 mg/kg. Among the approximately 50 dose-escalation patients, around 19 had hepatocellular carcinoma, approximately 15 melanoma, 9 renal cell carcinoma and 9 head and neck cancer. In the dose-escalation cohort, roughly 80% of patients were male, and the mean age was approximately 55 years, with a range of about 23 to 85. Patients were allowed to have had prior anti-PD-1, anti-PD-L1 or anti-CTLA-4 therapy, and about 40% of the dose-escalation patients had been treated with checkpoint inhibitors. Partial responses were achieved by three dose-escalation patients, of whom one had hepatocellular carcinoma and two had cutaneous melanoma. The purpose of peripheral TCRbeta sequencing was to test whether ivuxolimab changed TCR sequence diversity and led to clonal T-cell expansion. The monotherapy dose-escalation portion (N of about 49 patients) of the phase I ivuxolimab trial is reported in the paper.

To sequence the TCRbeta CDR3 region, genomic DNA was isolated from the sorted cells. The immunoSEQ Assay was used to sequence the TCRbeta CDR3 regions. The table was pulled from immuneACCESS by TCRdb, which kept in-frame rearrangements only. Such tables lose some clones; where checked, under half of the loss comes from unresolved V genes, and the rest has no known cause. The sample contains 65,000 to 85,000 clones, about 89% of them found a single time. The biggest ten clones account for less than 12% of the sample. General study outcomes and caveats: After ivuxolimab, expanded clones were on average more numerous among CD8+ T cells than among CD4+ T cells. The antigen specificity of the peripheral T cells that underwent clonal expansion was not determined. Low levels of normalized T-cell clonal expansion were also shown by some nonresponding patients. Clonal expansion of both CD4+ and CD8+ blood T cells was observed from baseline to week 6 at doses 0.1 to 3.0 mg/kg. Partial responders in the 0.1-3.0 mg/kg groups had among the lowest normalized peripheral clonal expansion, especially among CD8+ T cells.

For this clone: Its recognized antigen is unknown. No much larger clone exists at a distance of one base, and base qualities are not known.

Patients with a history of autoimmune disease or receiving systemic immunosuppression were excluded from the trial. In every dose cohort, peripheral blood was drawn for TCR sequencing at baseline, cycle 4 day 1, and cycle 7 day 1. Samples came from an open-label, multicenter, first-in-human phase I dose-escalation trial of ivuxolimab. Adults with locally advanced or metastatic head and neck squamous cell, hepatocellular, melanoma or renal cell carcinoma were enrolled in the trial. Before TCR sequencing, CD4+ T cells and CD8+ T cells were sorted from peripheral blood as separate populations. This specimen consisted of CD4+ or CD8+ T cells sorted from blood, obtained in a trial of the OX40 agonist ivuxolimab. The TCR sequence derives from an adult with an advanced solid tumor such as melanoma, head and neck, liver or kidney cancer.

DNA sequence: TGTGCCAGCAGTGAATGGGGACAGGGGGCCCCCAATCAGCCCCAGCATTTT. Its product reads: CASSEWGQGAPNQPQHF. The chain is encoded by TRBV2 joined to TRBJ1-5, with 12 bases matching TRBD1. The CDR3 numbers 17 residues from cysteine through phenylalanine. Only CDR3 DNA remains: 51 bases, in frame from the first base. CDR1 and CDR2 are drawn from the germline V gene: SNHLY, FYNNEI. The germline V and J ends show losses of 2 bases and 3 bases respectively, and no gene match explains 5 bases of the junction.